This T cell receptor beta chain is from a study of T cell responses to AZD1222 COVID-19 vaccine. Study observations and caveats: Donors were chiefly white British, with a greater number of females, and clonal diversity was perhaps underestimated. It was only a handful of AZD1222 recipients who were seropositive at baseline. Repertoires were obtained only post-peak T cell response.

As for this clone: No antigen is known for it.

Deletions cut 4 bases from V and 1 base from J, with 24 bases between. The CDR3 totals 20 residues. CDR1 and CDR2 from the germline V gene are SGHRS and YFSETQ. Measured with immunoSEQ multiplex PCR; TCRdb has only the in-frame clones, and not every one. The sample lists approximately 140,000 clones; over 75% were seen once. The sequence was obtained from an adult who received the AZD1222 COVID-19 vaccine. The source material was peripheral blood, sampled 28 days after the second AZD1222 dose. The chain links TRBV5-1 to TRBJ2-6; a possible D gene is TRBD1 (5 bases). For the CDR3, the DNA is TGCGCCAGCAGCCCGTTACTTCAGGGCAGATTGGGGTCTGGGGCCAACGTCCTGACTTTC. Encoded protein: CASSPLLQGRLGSGANVLTF.